Sequencing of this T cell receptor beta chain was carried out in a study of patients and donors after allogeneic stem cell transplantation. TCRdb independently ran MiXCR on the RT-PCR reads; one entry per CDR3 protein. The sample comprises about a million distinct CDR3 sequences, 18% of which are singletons, and approximately 5.9% rests with the top ten. CDR3 length: 14 residues. V trimming: 3 bases; J trimming: 5 bases; junction bases outside the gene matches: 4. The material sequenced was blood, either unsorted or a sorted T cell fraction (not recorded which). This clonotype was sampled from a human donor who was either an allogeneic HSCT recipient or a stem cell or donor lymphocyte infusion donor (not recorded which). It is not recorded whose cells these are; they may come from a transplant donor. V gene TRBV12-3 or TRBV12-4 combines with J gene TRBJ2-3, with 8 bases matching TRBD1. In DNA, the CDR3 is TGTGCCAGCAGTTTCCGGACAGGGCGAGATACGCAGTATTTT. Amino acid sequence: CASSFRTGRDTQYF.